Each of the 9 T cell receptor beta chains below was sequenced from the same sample in a study of T cells in localized non-small cell lung cancer. Some clones are missing from TCRdb's copy, which holds only in-frame ones; the method was immunoSEQ multiplex PCR. The sample includes roughly 30,000 clones, 85% to 90% of them seen just once. The sample consisted of peripheral blood, taken before any cancer treatment. The receptor set was obtained from a woman aged 18 to 55 with stage I lung adenocarcinoma.

This clone was recorded a few times. This chain connects TRBV5-1 to TRBJ2-5, with a weak D call TRBD1 (6 bases). The germline V and J ends were trimmed by 0 bases and 4 bases, with 10 bases remaining between them. CDR3 length: 14 residues. Germline CDR1 SGHRS, CDR2 YFSETQ. The CDR3 nucleotides read TGCGCCAGCAGCTTGGTGCCCAGGGGAGAGACCCAGTACTTC. Its protein product is CASSLVPRGETQYF.

This sequence joins TRBV4-2 and TRBJ2-7; 10 nucleotides match TRBD2. The CDR3 runs 14 residues. Germline V lookup: CDR1 LGHNA, CDR2 YNFKEQ. The V segment lost 1 base and the J segment 3 bases; nucleotides outside the gene matches: 0. The CDR3 nucleotides read TGTGCCAGCAGCCAAGCTAGCGGGAGCTACGAGCAGTACTTC. Protein product: CASSQASGSYEQYF.

The chain carries TRBV19 and TRBJ1-2; D may be TRBD1 (6 bases). V lost 3 bases and J 3 bases, leaving 8 bases between the germline ends. The CDR3 has 13 amino acids. CDR1 LNHDA and CDR2 SQIVND come from the germline V gene (reference sequence). Written as DNA, the CDR3 is TGTGCCAGTAGTATGCAGGGGTACTATGGCTACACCTTC. Its protein product is CASSMQGYYGYTF.

The V and J genes are TRBV5-1 and TRBJ2-5, with unresolved D. CDR3 length equals 15 residues. Germline CDR1 reads SGHRS; CDR2 reads YFSETQ. Between the trimmed V and J ends, which lost 0 bases and 5 bases, there was a span of 14 bases. CDR3 sequence: CASSLAQPVRETQYF. CDR3 nucleotide sequence: TGCGCCAGCAGCTTGGCGCAGCCAGTCAGGGAGACCCAGTACTTC.

CDR3 in amino acids: CASDPRDIEETQYF. The CDR3 DNA reads as TGTGCCAGCGACCCCCGGGACATCGAAGAGACCCAGTACTTC. The chain combines TRBV7-9 with TRBJ2-5; tentatively, D is TRBD1 (6 bases). The V gene lost 8 bases and the J gene lost 3 bases, with 16 bases spanning the gap. Germline CDR1 reads SEHNR; CDR2 reads FQNEAQ (reference sequence). This CDR3 is 14 amino acids long. Full variable domain (rest looked up from reference TRBV7-9 and TRBJ2-5): DTGVSQNPRHKITKRGQNVTFRCDPISEHNRLYWYRQTLGQGPEFLTYFQNEAQLEKSRLLSDRFSAERPKGSFSTLEIQRTEQGDSAMYLCASDPRDIEETQYFGPGTRLLVL.

V gene TRBV6-4 combines with J gene TRBJ2-4, with D tentatively TRBD1 or TRBD2 (5 bases each). The V end was cut by 2 bases, the J end by 4 bases, with 9 bases between. Per the germline V gene, CDR1 is MRHNA and CDR2 is SNTAGT. The CDR3 is made up of 14 amino acids. DNA for the CDR3: TGTGCCAGCAGTGACCGGGGCGAGAAAAACATTCAGTACTTC. This gives the protein CASSDRGEKNIQYF.

The chain employs TRBV19 and TRBJ2-1; D ambiguous. Deletions cut 6 bases from V and 8 bases from J, with 14 bases between. Germline lookup yields CDR1 LNHDA and CDR2 SQIVND (reference sequence). The CDR3 loop spans 13 amino acids. The DNA of the CDR3 is TGTGCCAGTAGGATGAGAGAAAGGGATGAGCAGTTCTTC. Protein: CASRMRERDEQFF.

The chain uses TRBV7-3 and TRBJ2-1; D not certain. Germline V lookup: CDR1 SGHTA, CDR2 FQGTGA. The CDR3 consists of 15 residues. Deletions cut 4 bases from V and 0 bases from J, with 10 bases between. The chain's CDR3 is CASSSDTGSYNEQFF. DNA of the CDR3: TGTGCCAGCAGCTCCGACACCGGCTCCTACAATGAGCAGTTCTTC.

The sample holds one count of this clone. The chain uses TRBV27 and TRBJ2-1; 7 bases map to TRBD2. The junction had 6 bases not matched to a gene; V was cut back by 5 bases and J by 2 bases. This CDR3 is built from 15 residues. The V gene's germline CDR1 is MNHEY and CDR2 SMNVEV (reference sequence). CDR3 sequence reads: CASSLRGVTYNEQFF. CDR3 bases: TGTGCCAGCAGTCTCCGGGGGGTGACCTACAATGAGCAGTTCTTC.